Each of the 7 T cell receptor beta chains below was sequenced from the same sample in a study of identical twins. A single record per CDR3 protein comes from TCRdb applying MiXCR to the 5' RACE reads. The data show some 440,000 distinct CDR3 sequences, 24% seen once. This sample was shared with a second study, whose subject was T cells expressing NK-cell markers.

The sample comprised CD4+ T cells sorted from blood. All receptors derive from a woman aged 18-29 years in good health.

The chain is built from TRBV20-1 and TRBJ2-2, with D possibly matching TRBD1 (6 bases). Between the trimmed V and J ends, which lost 5 bases and 5 bases, there was a span of 12 bases. Germline lookup yields CDR1 DFQATT and CDR2 SNEGSKA (reference sequence). The CDR3 is made up of 13 amino acids. DNA for the CDR3: TGCAGTGCTTCGACAGGACCGACCGGGGAGCTGTTTTTT. Protein sequence: CSASTGPTGELFF.

This chain connects TRBV20-1 to TRBJ2-1, with TRBD2 identical over 15 bases. Germline V gene sequence: CDR1 DFQATT, CDR2 SNEGSKA (reference sequence). J lost 7 bases, V lost 6 bases, and 4 bases had no gene match. The CDR3 runs to 14 residues. The CDR3 here is CSADGLAGGNEQFF. In nucleotides, the CDR3 is TGCAGTGCGGACGGACTAGCGGGGGGGAATGAGCAGTTCTTC.

The chain carries TRBV20-1 and TRBJ2-7; either TRBD1 or TRBD2 may fit D (5 bases each). Germline CDR1 DFQATT, CDR2 SNEGSKA (reference sequence). V shed 6 bases and J shed 5 bases, with 14 bases lying between them. The CDR3 sequence is 12 residues long. In DNA, the CDR3 is TGCAGTGCCCCAAGGGGAGAGGACGAGCAGTACTTC. It encodes CSAPRGEDEQYF.

The V gene is TRBV20-1, the J gene TRBJ2-7; D is uncertain. Germline V lookup: CDR1 DFQATT, CDR2 SNEGSKA (reference sequence). Deletions cut 5 bases from V and 1 base from J, with 18 bases between. There are 15 residues in the CDR3. The chain's CDR3 is CSALTVIEESYEQYF. CDR3 bases: TGCAGTGCTCTTACGGTTATAGAGGAATCCTACGAGCAGTACTTC.

This clonotype occurred a few times. This chain uses TRBV20-1 with TRBJ1-4; D possibly corresponds to TRBD1 (6 bases). V lost 1 base to trimming and J lost 8 bases, with 14 bases between them. CDR1 and CDR2 (germline): DFQATT, SNEGSKA (reference sequence). This CDR3 is 14 amino acids long. CDR3 nucleotide sequence: TGCAGTGCTAGAGGCGGGGGCGAGTACGAAAAACTGTTTTTT. Protein: CSARGGGEYEKLFF.

This chain links TRBV7-2 with TRBJ1-5, with D hard to call. Germline V lookup: CDR1 SGHTA, CDR2 FQGNSA. Trimming took off 2 bases at V and 6 bases at J, with 8 bases between the two ends. The CDR3 has 13 amino acids. CDR3 DNA: TGTGCCAGCAGCTTAATTGGAAGTCAGCCCCAGCATTTT. Residues: CASSLIGSQPQHF.

This chain links TRBV12-3 or TRBV12-4 with TRBJ2-2; D might be TRBD2 (5 bases). The CDR3 is 19 amino acids. With 2 bases removed from V and 1 base from J, the gap between germline ends came to 20 bases. The CDR3 is CASSLTSRGLAQNTGELFF. DNA for the CDR3: TGTGCCAGCAGTTTAACTTCTCGTGGGCTAGCTCAGAACACCGGGGAGCTGTTTTTT.